Below, 18 T cell receptor beta chains from the same sample are listed, as sequenced in a study of shared clonotypes between healthy human individuals. Data came from immunoSEQ multiplex PCR; TCRdb stores just in-frame clones and leaves some out. The sample records some 2,500,000 clones, 93% being singletons. The source material was naive CD4+ T cells from PBMCs. Subset given: CD45RA+ positively selected. These receptors were obtained from a man between 18 and 35 years old in good health. Some clones in this sample may be carry-over from other donors' samples.

The chain has TRBV28 and TRBJ1-2, with D possibly being TRBD1 (5 bases). This CDR3 is built from 11 residues. Looked up from germline, CDR1 is MDHEN and CDR2 is SYDVKM. The germline V and J ends were trimmed by 7 bases and 7 bases, with 10 bases remaining between them. The CDR3: CASKGRVGYTF. CDR3 coding DNA: TGTGCCAGCAAGGGCAGGGTTGGCTACACCTTC.

The V call is TRBV5-6, the J call TRBJ2-2; the D gene could be TRBD1 or TRBD2 (6 bases each). The CDR3 totals 16 residues. Germline CDR1 and CDR2: SGHDT and YYEEEE. V was cut by 2 bases and J by 6 bases, with 17 bases left in between. CDR3 DNA: TGTGCCAGCAGCTTAACGGGGGCAATAAGTCCCGGGGAGCTGTTTTTT. Translated, it gives CASSLTGAISPGELFF. The full variable domain, rest sourced from reference TRBV5-6 and TRBJ2-2, is DAGVTQSPTHLIKTRGQQVTLRCSPKSGHDTVSWYQQALGQGPQFIFQYYEEEERQRGNFPDRFSGHQFPNYSSELNVNALLLGDSALYLCASSLTGAISPGELFFGEGSRLTVL.

As to this clone: Other DNA sequences in this sample translate to the same CDR3. The CDR3 DNA is TGCAGCGTTGGCCACACTGAAGCTTTCTTT. This encodes CSVGHTEAFF. The gene calls are TRBV29-1 and TRBJ1-1; D remains unclear. Trimming removed 4 bases from V and 3 bases from J, with 3 bases in between. CDR1 is SQVTM and CDR2 is ANQGSEA in the germline V gene. This CDR3 has 10 amino acids.

This clone appeared a few times. CDR3 sequence (DNA): TGCGCCAGCAGGTTGACCAGGGGAACTGAAGCTTTCTTT. Translation gives CASRLTRGTEAFF. The chain links TRBV5-1 to TRBJ1-1, with D perhaps matching TRBD1 (6 bases). Germline V gives CDR1 SGHRS, CDR2 YFSETQ. The V end was cut by 5 bases, the J end by 5 bases, with 13 bases between. This CDR3 spans 13 amino acids.

The chain has TRBV10-3 and TRBJ2-4, with D unresolved. The CDR3 covers 16 residues. Trimming cost V 0 bases and J 3 bases, with 12 bases left between them. The germline gives CDR1 ENHRY, CDR2 SYGVKD. CDR3 bases: TGTGCCATCAGTGAGTCGACTGCAGCCTTCAAAAACATTCAGTACTTC. Protein: CAISESTAAFKNIQYF.

The chain is built from TRBV29-1 and TRBJ1-1, with D uncertain. Looked up from germline, CDR1 is SQVTM and CDR2 is ANQGSEA. The V end lost 4 bases, the J end lost 1 base, and 7 bases lay between the germline ends. CDR3 length: 12 amino acids. CDR3 loop: CSVVIKNTEAFF. The CDR3, as DNA: TGCAGCGTTGTGATTAAGAACACTGAAGCTTTCTTT.

V is TRBV6-1 and J is TRBJ1-3, with a weak D call TRBD1 (5 bases). Germline CDR1 is MNHNS and CDR2 is SASEGT. The V gene lost 3 bases and the J gene lost 4 bases, with 16 bases spanning the gap. The CDR3 totals 16 residues. CDR3 nucleotides: TGTGCCAGCAGTGATTGGGGCAGGGAAACGGGAAACACCATATATTTT. Amino acids: CASSDWGRETGNTIYF.

This clone was picked up one time. The chain has TRBV6-1 and TRBJ2-6; D is ambiguous. V was clipped by 3 bases and J by 4 bases, with 4 bases between them. Germline CDR1 is MNHNS and CDR2 is SASEGT. CDR3 length equals 13 residues. This chain's CDR3 is CASSELGANVLTF. The CDR3 DNA sequence: TGTGCCAGCAGTGAGTTAGGGGCCAACGTCCTGACTTTC.

The genes are TRBV28 and TRBJ2-1; D perhaps matches TRBD2 (5 bases). With 6 bases removed from V and 9 bases from J, the gap between germline ends came to 15 bases. CDR1 and CDR2 (germline): MDHEN, SYDVKM. The CDR3 runs to 13 residues. CDR3 amino acids: CASSLLGRAEQFF. The CDR3 DNA reads TGTGCCAGCAGCCTACTAGGGCGGGCTGAGCAGTTCTTC.

The chain links TRBV4-2 to TRBJ1-1; D is undetermined. The CDR3 length is 13 residues. Germline-derived CDR1 and CDR2 are LGHNA and YNFKEQ. Trimming pared 5 bases from V and 10 bases from J, leaving 17 bases between. CDR3 loop: CASSLAGGVVAFF. CDR3 DNA sequence: TGTGCCAGCAGCTTGGCGGGCGGTGTAGTAGCTTTCTTT.

The rearrangement links TRBV28 to TRBJ2-7; D may be TRBD1 (6 bases). Germline V gene sequence: CDR1 MDHEN, CDR2 SYDVKM. This CDR3 is built from 11 residues. Trimming cost V 10 bases and J 3 bases, with 10 bases left between them. The CDR3 region has the DNA TGTGCCACCCGGACAGACTACGAGCAGTACTTC. Amino acids: CATRTDYEQYF.

J is TRBJ2-5 and V is TRBV5-1, with 7 nucleotides matching TRBD2. V trimming: 1 base; J trimming: 5 bases; junction bases outside the gene matches: 8. This CDR3 is 15 amino acids long. The V gene's germline CDR1 is SGHRS and CDR2 YFSETQ. In nucleotides, the CDR3 is TGCGCCAGCAGCTTGTTTGCGGGAGCTGATGAGACCCAGTACTTC. Translation: CASSLFAGADETQYF.

V and J are TRBV20-1 and TRBJ2-3, with D perhaps TRBD2 (5 bases). The CDR3 spans 11 residues. Germline V gene data show CDR1 as DFQATT and CDR2 as SNEGSKA (reference sequence). Deletions cut 3 bases from V and 8 bases from J, with 9 bases between. CDR3 amino acids: CSASSSGTQYF. CDR3 coding DNA: TGCAGTGCTAGTAGCAGCGGTACGCAGTATTTT.

CDR3 sequence (DNA): TGTGCCAGCAGTAAACCCCCAAAGCGGGAGGCAGATACGCAGTATTTT. Translating it yields CASSKPPKREADTQYF. This rearrangement joins TRBV6-6 to TRBJ2-3, with 9 bases fitting TRBD2. V shed 5 bases and J 4 bases; nucleotides not matched to a gene: 10. The germline V gene encodes CDR1 MNHNY and CDR2 SVGAGI (reference sequence). The CDR3 covers 16 residues.

The chain employs TRBV10-3 and TRBJ2-5; D not resolved. This CDR3 spans 13 amino acids. Trimming pared 6 bases from V and 1 base from J, leaving 9 bases between. Germline CDR1 and CDR2: ENHRY and SYGVKD. In nucleotides, the CDR3 is TGTGCCATCAGCTACTCTCTCCAAGAGACCCAGTACTTC. Its protein product is CAISYSLQETQYF.

The gene calls are TRBV6-1 and TRBJ2-7; weak D call: TRBD1 (6 bases). CDR1 MNHNS and CDR2 SASEGT come from the germline V gene. V was shortened by 5 bases and J by 7 bases, with 21 bases between the two germline ends. The CDR3 contains 15 residues. Written as DNA, the CDR3 is TGTGCCAGCAGTAACAGGGAAATTATCGGGCGAGAGCAGTACTTC. It is translated as CASSNREIIGREQYF.

The chain uses TRBV6-5 and TRBJ2-3, with 7 bases that match TRBD2. Germline V gives CDR1 MNHEY, CDR2 SVGAGI. V lost 8 bases to trimming and J lost 2 bases; unmatched junction nucleotides: 10. This CDR3 region has 15 residues. Written as DNA, the CDR3 is TGTGCCAGCGCGGAGGAACTAGCGTTCACAGATACGCAGTATTTT. It yields the protein CASAEELAFTDTQYF.

J is TRBJ2-5 and V is TRBV14; 11 positions agree with TRBD2. Trimming at V came to 5 bases and at J to 2 bases, leaving 7 bases not matched to a gene. CDR3 length: 16 amino acids. CDR1 is SGHDN, CDR2 FVKESK, per germline. The CDR3 DNA is TGTGCCAGCAGCACCGGACTAGCGGGCACACAAGAGACCCAGTACTTC. As protein: CASSTGLAGTQETQYF. Using reference TRBV14 and TRBJ2-5 for the parts outside the CDR3, the full variable domain is EAGVTQFPSHSVIEKGQTVTLRCDPISGHDNLYWYRRVMGKEIKFLLHFVKESKQDESGMPNNRFLAERTGGTYSTLKVQPAELEDSGVYFCASSTGLAGTQETQYFGPGTRLLVL.